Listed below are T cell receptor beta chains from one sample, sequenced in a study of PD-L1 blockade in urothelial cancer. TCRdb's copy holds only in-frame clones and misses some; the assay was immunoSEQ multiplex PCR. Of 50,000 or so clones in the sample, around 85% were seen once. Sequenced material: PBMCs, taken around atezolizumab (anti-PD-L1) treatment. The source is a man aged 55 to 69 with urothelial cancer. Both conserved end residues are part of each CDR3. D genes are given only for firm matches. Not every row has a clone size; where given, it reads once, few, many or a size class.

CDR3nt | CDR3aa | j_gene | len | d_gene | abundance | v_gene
TGTGCCAGCAGCTCTAATAGCGAAGGAGAGACCCAGTACTTC | CASSSNSEGETQYF | TRBJ2-5 | 14 | - | - | TRBV5-4
TGTGCCAGCAGTCTCCCCCGGGACAGACTCACCGGGGAGCTGTTTTTT | CASSLPRDRLTGELFF | TRBJ2-2 | 16 | TRBD1 | - | TRBV28
TGTGCTAGCAGCCCTACGAGCTCTGGAAACACCATATATTTT | CASSPTSSGNTIYF | TRBJ1-3 | 14 | - | - | TRBV7-7
TGTGCCAGCAGGAAAACAGGGGGTGCTGGAAACACCATATATTTT | CASRKTGGAGNTIYF | TRBJ1-3 | 15 | TRBD1 | - | TRBV27
TGTGCCAGCAGCCCTCTCCCCGCAGGGCGAAACACCATATATTTT | CASSPLPAGRNTIYF | TRBJ1-3 | 15 | - | - | TRBV4-2
TGTGCCAGCAGTCCTCGACTAGCGGGAGTTGGTGAGCAGTACTTC | CASSPRLAGVGEQYF | TRBJ2-7 | 15 | TRBD2 | - | TRBV28
TGTGCCAGCAGCGCTGGGACAGACAATCAGCCCCAGCATTTT | CASSAGTDNQPQHF | TRBJ1-5 | 14 | TRBD1 | - | TRBV7-9
TGTGCCAGCAGCTCCCCCCGGGTGCTAGAGACCCAGTACTTC | CASSSPRVLETQYF | TRBJ2-5 | 14 | - | - | TRBV13
TGTGCCAGCAGCAAGTGGACTAGCGGGGGGTACAATGAGCAGTTCTTC | CASSKWTSGGYNEQFF | TRBJ2-1 | 16 | TRBD2 | - | TRBV5-4
TGTGCCAGCAGTTCCCAGGGGAGATTAACTGAAGCTTTCTTT | CASSSQGRLTEAFF | TRBJ1-1 | 14 | - | - | TRBV28
TGTGCCAGCAGTGGGACATGGGGCACAGATACGCAGTATTTT | CASSGTWGTDTQYF | TRBJ2-3 | 14 | - | - | TRBV2
TGTGCCAGCAGAACAGGGCATCAAGAGACCCAGTACTTC | CASRTGHQETQYF | TRBJ2-5 | 13 | - | - | TRBV2
TGTGCCAGCAGACCGCTAGCTAACTATGGCTACACCTTC | CASRPLANYGYTF | TRBJ1-2 | 13 | - | - | TRBV6-5
TGCGCCAGCAGCTTAGCCGGGAGTTTCTACAATGAGCAGTTCTTC | CASSLAGSFYNEQFF | TRBJ2-1 | 15 | - | - | TRBV5-1
TGTGCCAGCAGTTGGCCCCCAGGGGAGCTGTTTTTT | CASSWPPGELFF | TRBJ2-2 | 12 | - | - | TRBV28
TGTGCCAGCAGCTTAGACAGGGGGGATGGCTACACCTTC | CASSLDRGDGYTF | TRBJ1-2 | 13 | TRBD1 | - | TRBV7-2
TGCGCCAGCGGTTCCTGGACAGGGAATTACGAGCAGTACTTC | CASGSWTGNYEQYF | TRBJ2-7 | 14 | TRBD1 | - | TRBV10-2
TGCGCCAGCCGAACCCTGGACAGCGCACTAGGCTACACCTTC | CASRTLDSALGYTF | TRBJ1-2 | 14 | - | - | TRBV23-1
TGTGCCAGCAGTGAAAGTAGCGGGGGCGGGAATGAGCAGTTCTTC | CASSESSGGGNEQFF | TRBJ2-1 | 15 | TRBD2 | - | TRBV2
TGTGCCAGCAGCTTAGACAGCTACGGGGCTGAAGCTTTCTTT | CASSLDSYGAEAFF | TRBJ1-1 | 14 | - | - | TRBV7-9
TGTGCCAGCAGCCCCCCAAGCGGGGCCGGGAACTATGGCTACACCTTC | CASSPPSGAGNYGYTF | TRBJ1-2 | 16 | - | - | TRBV2
TGCGCCAGCAGACCCTGGGGCGGAGAAGCTTTCTTT | CASRPWGGEAFF | TRBJ1-1 | 12 | - | - | TRBV4-1
TGTGCCAGCTCACCGGGACAGGGACGCGGCAATGAGCAGTTCTTC | CASSPGQGRGNEQFF | TRBJ2-1 | 15 | TRBD1 | - | TRBV18
TGTGCCAGCAGTCCCGCTAATCCCGGGAGAAGAGGAGAAGCTTTCTTT | CASSPANPGRRGEAFF | TRBJ1-1 | 16 | - | - | TRBV2
TGCGCCAGCAGCCTACAGGGGGGCACTGAAGCTTTCTTT | CASSLQGGTEAFF | TRBJ1-1 | 13 | TRBD1 | - | TRBV4-1
TGTGCCAGCAGTTACTCGCCTGGCAGGGGGTGGTACGAGCAGTACTTC | CASSYSPGRGWYEQYF | TRBJ2-7 | 16 | TRBD1 | - | TRBV6-5
TGTGCCAGCGGGTTCTCGGCAGGGGGTATCGGAAACACCATATATTTT | CASGFSAGGIGNTIYF | TRBJ1-3 | 16 | TRBD1 | - | TRBV28
TGCGCCAGCAGCCAAGAAGGTGGGACAGGGTTCTCCTACGAGCAGTACTTC | CASSQEGGTGFSYEQYF | TRBJ2-7 | 17 | TRBD1 | few | TRBV4-1
TGCGCCAGCAGCTTAGGGGCTTCTGTCAATCAGCCCCAGCATTTT | CASSLGASVNQPQHF | TRBJ1-5 | 15 | - | - | TRBV5-1